This entry lists 10 T cell receptor beta chains sequenced from one sample in a study of blood T cells in healthy people across ages. Through a sample-barcoded 5' primer and a J-beta primer mix, a second PCR was run for roughly 6 to 12 cycles. TCRdb reprocessed the 5' RACE reads via MiXCR and lists one record per CDR3 protein. This table has around 780,000 distinct CDR3 sequences, approximately 60% appearing once. Material: blood. These receptors all stem from a man aged 40-49 years in good health.

The chain uses TRBV5-1 and TRBJ2-1; D ambiguous. This CDR3 has 14 amino acids. Germline V gene lookup returns CDR1 SGHRS and CDR2 YFSETQ. Trimming removed 0 bases from V and 1 base from J, with 5 bases in between. CDR3 residues: CASSLGWSYNEQFF. The CDR3 coding sequence is TGCGCCAGCAGCTTGGGTTGGTCCTACAATGAGCAGTTCTTC.

The chain employs TRBV9 and TRBJ2-7; no definite D call. The CDR3 has 12 residues. The V gene lost 4 bases and the J gene lost 5 bases, with 10 bases spanning the gap. CDR1 and CDR2 (germline): SGDLS, YYNGEE. The CDR3 spells CASSITPNEQYF. The CDR3 nucleotides are TGTGCCAGCAGCATAACCCCGAACGAGCAGTACTTC.

The rearrangement links TRBV3-1 to TRBJ1-2; D uncertain. This CDR3 has 15 residues. V lost 0 bases and J 4 bases, leaving 12 bases between the germline ends. The germline CDR1 and CDR2 sequences are LGHDT and YNNKEL (reference sequence). The CDR3 sequence: CASSQDRVIPYGYTF. The CDR3 region has the DNA TGTGCCAGCAGCCAAGATCGGGTGATTCCCTATGGCTACACCTTC.

The chain employs TRBV27 and TRBJ2-7; the match to TRBD1 covers 8 bases. The CDR3 contains 12 residues. Trimming cost V 5 bases and J 6 bases; bases outside gene matches: 3. In germline, CDR1 is MNHEY, CDR2 SMNVEV (reference sequence). CDR3 nucleotide sequence: TGTGCCAGCAGTCGGGACAGGACCGAGCAGTACTTC. This codes for CASSRDRTEQYF.

Only one count was recorded for this clonotype. This sequence joins TRBV6-2 or TRBV6-3 and TRBJ2-1; 10 positions match TRBD2. The DNA end is a closer match to TRBJ2-7, so the J assignment may be wrong. This CDR3 is 16 amino acids long. Germline loops: CDR1 MNHEY, CDR2 SVGEGT. Written as DNA, the CDR3 is TGTGCCAGCCGTCGAGGCGGGACTAGCGCCTACAATGAGCAGTACTTC. Residues: CASRRGGTSAYNEQYF.

Notes on this clonotype: At one of its ends the junction is not consistent with the germline gene, which may arise from a read error. J is TRBJ2-1 and V is TRBV29-1; TRBD2 agrees at 8 bases. CDR1 is SQVTM and CDR2 is ANQGSEA in the germline V gene. The CDR3 runs 12 residues. In DNA, the CDR3 is TGTAGCGTCGGCGGGGGGACGGGTGAGCAGTTCTTC. Translating gives CSVGGGTGEQFF.

The gene calls are TRBV28 and TRBJ2-5; 10 nucleotides align to TRBD1. The V segment lost 6 bases and the J segment 11 bases; nucleotides outside the gene matches: 15. The V gene's germline CDR1 is MDHEN and CDR2 SYDVKM. The CDR3 totals 15 residues. This chain's CDR3 is CASRPSGTGVNEQYF. Here the CDR3 DNA reads TGTGCCAGCAGACCTTCCGGGACAGGGGTAAATGAGCAGTACTTC.

This clonotype was observed a handful of times. The CDR3 sequence is CASSPTGTGVGYTF. The CDR3 bases are TGTGCCAGCAGCCCCACCGGGACAGGGGTAGGCTACACCTTC. The V gene is TRBV12-3 or TRBV12-4, the J gene TRBJ1-2; 10 bases are a match to TRBD1. V lost 6 bases to trimming and J lost 8 bases; unmatched junction nucleotides: 9. This CDR3 is 14 amino acids long.

The CDR3 DNA is TGTGCCAGCTCACCACCGACGGCCGGATATTCACCCCTCCACTTT. It encodes CASSPPTAGYSPLHF. The rearrangement links TRBV18 to TRBJ1-6; unclear D gene. Trimming removed 0 bases at V and 8 bases at J, with 11 bases between. Germline V CDR1 and CDR2: KGHSH, LQKENI. This CDR3 has 15 residues.

The chain recombines TRBV20-1 with TRBJ1-2; D might be TRBD1 (5 bases). CDR3 length: 12 residues. Trimming removed 5 bases at V and 6 bases at J, with 13 bases between. Germline CDR1 is DFQATT and CDR2 is SNEGSKA (reference sequence). The CDR3 DNA reads as TGCAGTGCTCCTAAACCGGGGCATGGCTACACCTTC. Its protein product is CSAPKPGHGYTF.